This paragraph covers one T cell receptor (beta chain) sequence. Its antigen is undetermined. As processed by the authors: It was from CDR3 differences across clinicopathological groups that a distant-metastasis classifier for papillary thyroid cancer was built. TCRdb ran MiXCR on the PCR reads. The V and J calls here are based on TCRdb, not the publication. The sample lists approximately 13,000 clones; around 25% were seen once. This CDR3 is built from 14 residues. V shed 6 bases and J 6 bases; nucleotides not matched to a gene: 6. Thyroid surgery was preceded by no treatment in any patient. This sample stems from a study of metastatic and nonmetastatic thyroid tumors. Study-wide results and limits: Significantly greater TCR beta diversity was reportedly found in malignant thyroid tumors than in benign nodules (in blood and tumor).

This clonotype was sampled from a female donor with papillary thyroid cancer or a benign thyroid nodule (not recorded which). Some clones in this sample may be carry-over from other donors' samples. Sequenced input: adjacent normal tissue. This rearrangement joins TRBV12-3 or TRBV12-4 to TRBJ2-3; TRBD2 matches 10 bases. The CDR3 nucleotides read TGTGCCAGCAGCAATCTAGCGGGAGTGGATACGCAGTATTTT. Its protein is CASSNLAGVDTQYF.